Presented here are 16 T cell receptor beta chains from one specimen sequenced in a study of shared clonotypes between healthy human individuals. The assay was immunoSEQ multiplex PCR, and TCRdb's table has in-frame clones only and misses some. The sample records 550,000 to 600,000 clones, about 80% being singletons. What was sequenced was PBMCs. These receptors all stem from a woman aged 40 to 49 in good health. Some clones in this sample may be carry-over from other donors' samples.

The rearrangement uses TRBV9 and TRBJ2-5; D is unresolved. The germline V and J ends were trimmed by 2 bases and 0 bases, with 11 bases remaining between them. From germline, CDR1 is SGDLS and CDR2 YYNGEE. CDR3 length equals 15 residues. CDR3 DNA sequence: TGTGCCAGCAGCGTCCTGAACTCGTACCAAGAGACCCAGTACTTC. Amino acids: CASSVLNSYQETQYF.

The chain combines TRBV15 with TRBJ2-2; 7 bases are a match to TRBD1. Germline trimming cut 4 bases from V and 6 bases from J; bases unmatched to any gene: 5. Germline CDR1 LNHNV, CDR2 YYDKDF (reference sequence). The CDR3 contains 14 residues. CDR3 sequence (DNA): TGTGCCACCAGCAAAACTGGACAGGCCGGGGAGCTGTTTTTT. As protein: CATSKTGQAGELFF.

This chain connects TRBV27 to TRBJ2-3; 8 bases match TRBD1. V gave up 0 bases and J gave up 0 bases; unmatched junction bases: 8. Germline assignment: CDR1 MNHEY and CDR2 SMNVEV (reference sequence). This CDR3 is 18 amino acids long. CDR3 nucleotides: TGTGCCAGCAGTTTATCCGGGACAGGTTATACTAGCACAGATACGCAGTATTTT. This gives the protein CASSLSGTGYTSTDTQYF.

This clone occurred a few times. The chain couples TRBV4-3 to TRBJ2-6; no definite D call. This CDR3 comprises 17 residues. Germline V gene data show CDR1 as LGHNA and CDR2 as YSLEER. The V and J ends lost 6 bases and 0 bases respectively, with 15 bases between them. The CDR3 region is CASSTFGSGSGANVLTF. The CDR3 DNA sequence: TGCGCCAGCAGTACTTTTGGAAGTGGCTCTGGGGCCAACGTCCTGACTTTC.

This clone was seen only a few times. The V call is TRBV6-1, the J call TRBJ1-2, with 8 nucleotides matching TRBD1. The CDR3 covers 13 residues. In germline, CDR1 is MNHNS, CDR2 SASEGT. Trimming cost V 6 bases and J 6 bases; bases outside gene matches: 6. This CDR3 is CASSNRGVDGYTF. The CDR3 DNA reads as TGTGCCAGCAGCAACAGGGGGGTCGATGGCTACACCTTC.

This clone was observed a handful of times. This chain joins TRBV18 and TRBJ1-1, with D possibly matching TRBD1 (5 bases). CDR3 length: 14 amino acids. Trimming pared 10 bases from V and 1 base from J, leaving 16 bases between. Germline V CDR1 and CDR2: KGHSH, LQKENI. The CDR3 spells CATSAEGRNTEAFF. The CDR3 DNA reads TGTGCCACCTCGGCCGAGGGACGGAACACTGAAGCTTTCTTT.

This clone is a singleton in its sample. The chain is built from TRBV29-1 and TRBJ2-5; TRBD2 matches at 8 bases. Judging by the DNA end, TRBJ2-7 fits better; the J call may be wrong. Germline V gives CDR1 SQVTM, CDR2 ANQGSEA. CDR3 size: 14 residues. The CDR3 region is CSVEESGRAGEQYF. Here the CDR3 DNA reads TGCAGCGTTGAAGAGAGCGGGAGAGCCGGCGAGCAGTACTTC.

The count of this clone is one. The gene calls are TRBV5-4 and TRBJ2-2; D gene unclear. The V and J ends lost 1 base and 1 base respectively, with 2 bases between them. The CDR3 is made up of 13 amino acids. In germline, CDR1 is SGHNT, CDR2 YYREEE (reference sequence). CDR3 bases: TGTGCCAGCAGCTTGTGGAACACCGGGGAGCTGTTTTTT. This sequence encodes CASSLWNTGELFF.

About this clone itself: This CDR3 is also generated by other DNA sequences in the sample. The rearrangement links TRBV30 to TRBJ1-5; no firm D call. The V and J ends lost 5 bases and 13 bases respectively, with 21 bases between them. Germline V lookup: CDR1 GTSNPN, CDR2 SVGIG (reference sequence). This CDR3 is built from 13 residues. CDR3 protein: CAWGISGSRRQHF. The CDR3, as DNA: TGTGCCTGGGGGATTTCAGGAAGTAGACGGCAGCATTTT.

The chain recombines TRBV5-1 with TRBJ2-1, with 15 positions matching TRBD2. V lost 4 bases, J lost 12 bases, and 8 bases stayed unmatched. The CDR3 extends over 15 amino acids. Germline values: CDR1 SGHRS, CDR2 YFSETQ. The CDR3 bases are TGCGCCAGCAGCACAGATCGGACTAGCGGGAGGGTGCAGTTCTTC. Translating gives CASSTDRTSGRVQFF.

The chain carries TRBV7-2 and TRBJ2-7; D remains ambiguous. CDR3 length: 12 residues. Germline values: CDR1 SGHTA, CDR2 FQGNSA. The V end was cut by 4 bases, the J end by 9 bases, with 13 bases between. DNA for the CDR3: TGTGCCAGCAGCTCGACCTCGCCCGTGCAGTACTTC. It codes for CASSSTSPVQYF.

The V call is TRBV21-1, the J call TRBJ1-2. TRBV21-1 is labeled a pseudogene. This CDR3 contains 15 residues. CDR3: CASSKEAGISYGYTF. The DNA for the CDR3 is TGTGCCAGCAGCAAAGAGGCGGGCATTAGCTATGGCTACACCTTC.

This clone is a singleton in its sample. J is TRBJ1-4 and V is TRBV2, with D unclear. Between the trimmed V and J ends, which lost 6 bases and 8 bases, there was a span of 16 bases. Germline V CDR1 and CDR2: SNHLY, FYNNEI. The CDR3 is 14 amino acids. The CDR3: CASSKGRREEKLFF. CDR3 bases: TGTGCCAGCAGCAAAGGGCGGCGAGAAGAAAAACTGTTTTTT.

Remarks on this clone: A much larger clone differs from this one at a single base, so this may be a read error. This chain joins TRBV25-1 and TRBJ2-7, with 14 nucleotides matching TRBD2. The CDR3 runs 16 residues. V was clipped by 7 bases and J by 7 bases; unmatched bases: 12. Germline loops: CDR1 MGHDK, CDR2 SYGVNS. The CDR3 region is CASILGTSGSRGEQYF. CDR3 nucleotides: TGTGCCAGCATATTAGGGACTAGCGGGAGTCGAGGTGAGCAGTACTTC.

This clone came up a few times. The rearrangement uses TRBV11-3 and TRBJ2-3; tentatively, D is TRBD1 or TRBD2 (7 bases each). This CDR3 region has 16 residues. Germline loops: CDR1 SGHNT, CDR2 YENEEA. Trimming shortened V by 5 bases and J by 0 bases, and 15 bases separated the two germline ends. The CDR3, as DNA: TGTGCCAGCAGCATTGGGAGGGGGCCAAGCACAGATACGCAGTATTTT. As protein: CASSIGRGPSTDTQYF.

This chain connects TRBV19 to TRBJ1-2; TRBD1 is a possible D gene (5 bases). The CDR3 contains 14 residues. V was clipped by 6 bases and J by 6 bases, with 17 bases between them. In germline, CDR1 is LNHDA, CDR2 SQIVND (reference sequence). The CDR3 reads CASSLPGLADGYTF. The CDR3 nucleotides read TGTGCCAGTAGCCTCCCGGGACTTGCAGATGGCTACACCTTC.